Following are 13 T cell receptor beta chains from one sample sequenced in a study of OX40 agonist ivuxolimab in advanced cancers. Libraries came from the immunoSEQ multiplex PCR assay. Not all clones reach the TCRdb copy of this immuneACCESS table, which keeps in-frame sequences only. Checked studies attribute under half of the gap to unresolved V genes and leave the rest unexplained. Present in this sample are under 70,000 clones, roughly 81% of which were seen just once. In total, the top ten clones hold roughly 2% of the sample. Sequenced material: CD4+ or CD8+ T cells sorted from blood, taken in a trial of the OX40 agonist ivuxolimab. The receptor source for this set is an adult with an advanced solid tumor such as melanoma, head and neck, liver or kidney cancer.

V gene TRBV2 combines with J gene TRBJ2-1; 10 bases agree with TRBD1. The CDR3 consists of 14 residues. J was trimmed by 4 bases and V by 11 bases; bases with no gene match: 8. The germline V gene has CDR1 SNHLY and CDR2 FYNNEI. CDR3: CAGRGTGAYNEQFF. CDR3 in DNA: TGTGCCGGGAGGGGGACAGGGGCTTACAATGAGCAGTTCTTC.

This clone was counted a single time. The chain recombines TRBV15 with TRBJ2-7; TRBD1 matches at 7 bases. Germline lookup yields CDR1 LNHNV and CDR2 YYDKDF (reference sequence). V lost 0 bases and J lost 1; bases outside the gene matches: 6. The CDR3 length is 16 residues. In nucleotides, the CDR3 is TGTGCCACCAGCAGAGATCGTCGGGACAGTTCCTACGAGCAGTACTTC. It encodes CATSRDRRDSSYEQYF.

Worth noting for this clone: Other DNA variants within this sample encode the same CDR3. The chain uses TRBV30 and TRBJ2-3; D remains unclear. The CDR3 has 12 residues. Germline values: CDR1 GTSNPN, CDR2 SVGIG (reference sequence). The ends were cut back, 0 bases at V and 2 bases at J, with 3 bases in the middle. CDR3 sequence reads: CAWSVATDTQYF. In nucleotides, the CDR3 is TGTGCCTGGAGTGTAGCCACAGATACGCAGTATTTT.

The chain joins TRBV30 to TRBJ1-4; no reliable D call. The CDR3 covers 13 residues. V was pared by 4 bases and J by 7 bases, with 13 bases between. Germline assignment: CDR1 GTSNPN and CDR2 SVGIG (reference sequence). CDR3 bases: TGTGCCTGGAAGGGTGGAAGTAGTGAAAAACTGTTTTTT. Protein sequence: CAWKGGSSEKLFF.

The V call is TRBV29-1, the J call TRBJ2-5, with TRBD1 matching over 8 bases. CDR1 and CDR2 (germline): SQVTM, ANQGSEA. With 4 bases clipped from V and 5 bases from J, the junction kept 12 bases outside the gene matches. CDR3 length: 15 residues. The CDR3 DNA sequence: TGCAGCGTTGCGGTTTCGTCAGGGGGCGCGGAGACCCAGTACTTC. Its protein is CSVAVSSGGAETQYF.

The rearrangement joins TRBV11-2 to TRBJ2-2, with 8 bases aligning to TRBD1. Germline V gene sequence: CDR1 SGHAT, CDR2 FQNNGV. V was pared by 5 bases and J by 2 bases, with 4 bases of the junction left unmatched. This CDR3 is 15 amino acids long. The CDR3: CASSPGQGNTGELFF. The CDR3 bases are TGTGCCAGCAGCCCAGGACAGGGAAACACCGGGGAGCTGTTTTTT.

This chain uses TRBV19 with TRBJ1-1; 9 bases fit TRBD1. J lost 2 bases, V lost 5 bases, and 9 bases had no gene match. The CDR3 totals 16 residues. The germline gives CDR1 LNHDA, CDR2 SQIVND (reference sequence). The CDR3: CASSAIDRGVNTEAFF. The CDR3 DNA sequence: TGTGCCAGTAGTGCCATTGACAGGGGGGTTAACACTGAAGCTTTCTTT.

The gene calls are TRBV9 and TRBJ1-4, with 10 nucleotides matching TRBD1. The germline V gene has CDR1 SGDLS and CDR2 YYNGEE. The CDR3 runs 18 residues. The V gene end was trimmed by 2 bases and the J gene end by 2 bases; junction bases not matched to a gene: 9. CDR3: CASSVGTGEPATNEKLFF. CDR3 nucleotide sequence: TGTGCCAGCAGCGTCGGGACAGGGGAACCAGCGACTAATGAAAAACTGTTTTTT.

This clone came up a few times. The chain carries TRBV6-1 and TRBJ1-2; 10 nucleotides match TRBD1. This CDR3 contains 14 residues. Germline V CDR1 and CDR2: MNHNS, SASEGT. Germline trimming cut 6 bases from V and 3 bases from J; bases unmatched to any gene: 4. CDR3 residues: CASRDGQGDYGYTF. The CDR3 coding sequence is TGTGCCAGCAGGGACGGACAGGGGGACTATGGCTACACCTTC.

This clone was observed a few times. This rearrangement joins TRBV6-1 to TRBJ2-2; D unresolved. Germline assignment: CDR1 MNHNS and CDR2 SASEGT. This CDR3 contains 12 residues. V lost 4 bases and J 6 bases, leaving 6 bases between the germline ends. CDR3: CASSGWSGELFF. In nucleotides, the CDR3 is TGTGCCAGCAGTGGATGGTCCGGGGAGCTGTTTTTT.

The chain carries TRBV27 and TRBJ2-3; 8 positions match TRBD1. Germline loops: CDR1 MNHEY, CDR2 SMNVEV (reference sequence). V gave up 5 bases and J gave up 0 bases; unmatched junction bases: 4. The CDR3 totals 15 residues. CDR3 sequence (DNA): TGTGCCAGCAGTAGCAGGGGGCGTAGCACAGATACGCAGTATTTT. It encodes CASSSRGRSTDTQYF.

This chain links TRBV28 with TRBJ1-6, with D uncertain. Trimming stripped 5 bases from V and 10 bases from J, with 15 bases between. The CDR3 totals 14 residues. Per germline, CDR1 MDHEN and CDR2 SYDVKM. CDR3 loop: CASSPLRGQSPLHF. The CDR3 DNA reads TGTGCCAGCAGTCCTCTTCGGGGTCAATCACCCCTCCACTTT.

The rearrangement uses TRBV28 and TRBJ1-5; 7 nucleotides agree with TRBD1. This CDR3 comprises 14 residues. Germline CDR1 MDHEN, CDR2 SYDVKM. J was trimmed by 7 bases and V by 5 bases; bases with no gene match: 8. The CDR3 coding sequence is TGTGCCAGCAGTCTTCGACAGGGAGACCAGCCCCAGCATTTT. Translated: CASSLRQGDQPQHF.